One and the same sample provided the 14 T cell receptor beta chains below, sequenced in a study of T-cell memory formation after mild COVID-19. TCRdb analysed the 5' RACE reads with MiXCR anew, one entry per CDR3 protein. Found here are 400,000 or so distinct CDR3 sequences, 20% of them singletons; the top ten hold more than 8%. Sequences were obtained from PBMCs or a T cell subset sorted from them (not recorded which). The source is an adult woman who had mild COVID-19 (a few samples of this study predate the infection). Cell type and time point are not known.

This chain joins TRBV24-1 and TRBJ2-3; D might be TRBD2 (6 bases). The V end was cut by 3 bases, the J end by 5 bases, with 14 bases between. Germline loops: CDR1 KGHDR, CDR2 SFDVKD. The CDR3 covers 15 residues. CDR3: CATSDRGETRDTQYF. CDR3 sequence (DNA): TGTGCCACCAGTGATAGGGGAGAGACTAGAGATACGCAGTATTTT.

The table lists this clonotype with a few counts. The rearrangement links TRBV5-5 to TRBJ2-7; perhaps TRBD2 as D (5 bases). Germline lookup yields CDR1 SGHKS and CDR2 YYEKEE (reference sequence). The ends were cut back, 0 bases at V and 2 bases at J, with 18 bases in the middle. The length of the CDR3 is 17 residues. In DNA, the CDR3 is TGTGCCAGCAGCTTGGAGGGTGTCAGCGGTCAGGCCTACGAGCAGTACTTC. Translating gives CASSLEGVSGQAYEQYF.

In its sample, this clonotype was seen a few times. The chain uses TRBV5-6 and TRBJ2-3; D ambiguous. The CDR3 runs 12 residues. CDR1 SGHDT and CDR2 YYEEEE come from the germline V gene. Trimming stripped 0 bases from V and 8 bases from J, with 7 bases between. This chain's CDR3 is CASSLASGTQYF. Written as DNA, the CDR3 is TGTGCCAGCAGCTTGGCTTCGGGTACGCAGTATTTT.

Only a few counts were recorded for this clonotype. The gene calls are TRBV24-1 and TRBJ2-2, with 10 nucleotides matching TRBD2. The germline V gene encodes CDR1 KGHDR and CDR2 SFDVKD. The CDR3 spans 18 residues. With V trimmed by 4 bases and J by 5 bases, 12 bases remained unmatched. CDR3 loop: CATSDPSAGGPRTGELFF. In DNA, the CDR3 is TGTGCCACCAGTGACCCCTCAGCGGGAGGGCCCCGAACCGGGGAGCTGTTTTTT.

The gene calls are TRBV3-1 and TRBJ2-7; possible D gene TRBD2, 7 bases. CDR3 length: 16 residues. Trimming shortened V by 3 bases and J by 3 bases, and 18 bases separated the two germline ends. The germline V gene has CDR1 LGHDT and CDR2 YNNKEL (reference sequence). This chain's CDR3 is CASSQGGGAGIYEQYF. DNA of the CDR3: TGTGCCAGCAGCCAGGGCGGGGGCGCGGGCATCTACGAGCAGTACTTC.

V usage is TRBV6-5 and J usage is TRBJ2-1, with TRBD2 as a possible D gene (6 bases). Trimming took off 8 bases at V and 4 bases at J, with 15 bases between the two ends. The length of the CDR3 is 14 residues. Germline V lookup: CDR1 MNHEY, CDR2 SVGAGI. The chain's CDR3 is CASSYRDSYNEQFF. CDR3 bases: TGTGCCAGCTCCTACCGGGACTCTTACAATGAGCAGTTCTTC.

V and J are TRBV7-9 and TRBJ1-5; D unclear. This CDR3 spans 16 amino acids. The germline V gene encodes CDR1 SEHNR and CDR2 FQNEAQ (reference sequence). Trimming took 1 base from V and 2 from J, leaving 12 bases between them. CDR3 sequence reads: CASSLGTNNGNQPQHF. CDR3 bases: TGTGCCAGCAGCTTAGGGACTAACAACGGCAATCAGCCCCAGCATTTT.

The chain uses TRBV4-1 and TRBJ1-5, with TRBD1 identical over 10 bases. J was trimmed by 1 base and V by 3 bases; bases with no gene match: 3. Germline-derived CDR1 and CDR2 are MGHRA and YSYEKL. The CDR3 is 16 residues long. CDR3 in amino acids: CASSQLGQGSNQPQHF. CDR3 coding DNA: TGCGCCAGCAGCCAGCTGGGACAGGGGAGCAATCAGCCCCAGCATTTT.

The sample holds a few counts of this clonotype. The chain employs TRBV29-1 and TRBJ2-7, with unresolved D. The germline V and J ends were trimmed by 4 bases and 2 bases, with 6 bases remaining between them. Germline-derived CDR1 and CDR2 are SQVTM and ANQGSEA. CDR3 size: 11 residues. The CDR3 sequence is CSVGATYEQYF. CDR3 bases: TGCAGCGTTGGGGCAACCTACGAGCAGTACTTC.

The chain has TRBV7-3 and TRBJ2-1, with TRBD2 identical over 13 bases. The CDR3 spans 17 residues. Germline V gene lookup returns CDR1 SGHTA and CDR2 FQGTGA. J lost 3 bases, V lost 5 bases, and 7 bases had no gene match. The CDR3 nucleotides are TGTGCCAGCAGCCCTCGGACTAGCGGGGGCTACTACAATGAGCAGTTCTTC. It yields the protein CASSPRTSGGYYNEQFF.

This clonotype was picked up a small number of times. CDR3 residues: CASSLVSGRVLYTEAFF. CDR3 DNA sequence: TGTGCCAGCAGCTTAGTGTCAGGGCGAGTCCTGTACACTGAAGCTTTCTTT. The rearrangement links TRBV7-9 to TRBJ1-1; weak D call: TRBD1 (5 bases). CDR1 is SEHNR, CDR2 FQNEAQ, per germline (reference sequence). V was trimmed by 1 base and J by 3 bases, leaving 18 bases between them. CDR3 length: 17 amino acids.

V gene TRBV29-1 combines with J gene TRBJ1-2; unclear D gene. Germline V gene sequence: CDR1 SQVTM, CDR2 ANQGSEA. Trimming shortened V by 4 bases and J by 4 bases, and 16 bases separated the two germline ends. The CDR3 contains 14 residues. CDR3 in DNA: TGCAGCGTTGGGGTGGAACTCGGCGGCTATGGCTACACCTTC. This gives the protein CSVGVELGGYGYTF.

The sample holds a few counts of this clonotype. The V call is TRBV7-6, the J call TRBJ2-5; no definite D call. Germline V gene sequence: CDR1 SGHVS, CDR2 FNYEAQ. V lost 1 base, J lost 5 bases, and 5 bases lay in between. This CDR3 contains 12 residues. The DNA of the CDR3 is TGTGCCAGCAGCTTAGTAAACGAGACCCAGTACTTC. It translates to CASSLVNETQYF.

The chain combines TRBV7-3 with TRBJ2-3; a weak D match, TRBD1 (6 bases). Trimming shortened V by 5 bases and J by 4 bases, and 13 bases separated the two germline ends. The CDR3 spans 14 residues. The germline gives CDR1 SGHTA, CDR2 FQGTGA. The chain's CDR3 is CASSPTGRADTQYF. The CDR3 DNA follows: TGTGCCAGCAGCCCGACAGGCCGGGCAGATACGCAGTATTTT. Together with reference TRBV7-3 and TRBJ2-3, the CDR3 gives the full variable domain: GAGVSQTPSNKVTEKGKYVELRCDPISGHTALYWYRQSLGQGPEFLIYFQGTGAADDSGLPNDRFFAVRPEGSVSTLKIQRTERGDSAVYLCASSPTGRADTQYFGPGTRLTVL.